The entry that follows covers one T cell receptor (beta chain) sequence. An end of the junction does not agree with germline; a read error may underlie this. Three rounds of nested PCR, following a modified ARM-PCR protocol, produced the TCRbeta library. Using its own MiXCR run on the multiplex PCR reads, TCRdb lists one record per CDR3 protein. Among some 200,000 distinct CDR3 sequences, 71% were seen once, and the ten largest hold around 25%. Per germline, CDR1 SGHAT and CDR2 FQNNGV. CDR3 size: 14 residues. The data were taken from a study of tumor and adjacent non-tumor tissue in lung cancer. RNA was extracted from bulk tissue without any cell sorting.

The specimen sequenced was lung tumor tissue. This sequence originates from a man in his 60s with non-small cell lung cancer. The chain couples TRBV11-2 to TRBJ1-6; 9 nucleotides match TRBD1. CDR3 in amino acids: CAISQTGGSSPLHF. In DNA, the CDR3 is TGTGCCATCAGCCAGACAGGGGGTTCATCACCTCTCCACTTT.